The 28 T cell receptor beta chains in this list originate from one sample, sequenced in a study of CD8 T cells in ankylosing spondylitis (dated by TCRdb to 2016 to 2017). Study-level results and caveats: A TCR beta motif made up of under ten highly homologous amino acid variants appeared to be characteristic of blood from ankylosing spondylitis patients.

Their antigens are not known. The protocol used for the library was 5' RACE. Sequenced on an Illumina HiSeq 2500. Through fastp at Q25 and MiXCR, TCRdb rebuilt clones from the public reads, retaining in-frame beta chains. Every distinct CDR3 protein forms one entry, paired with its most common genes and DNA. Here the sample has almost 400,000 distinct CDR3 sequences; about a fifth occur a single time. Roughly a sixth of the sample is taken by the ten largest. The specimen was blood, either unsorted or a sorted T cell fraction (not recorded which). The receptors shown here come from a male donor with ankylosing spondylitis.

This clonotype was seen a handful of times. V gene TRBV20-1 combines with J gene TRBJ1-1; 7 bases are a match to TRBD1. J gave up 5 bases and V 6 bases, and 6 bases lay outside the gene matches. The CDR3 runs to 12 residues. Germline V CDR1 and CDR2: DFQATT, SNEGSKA (reference sequence). The CDR3 DNA reads TGCAGTGCGGAGGGGGCCGGGACTGAAGCTTTCTTT. This gives the protein CSAEGAGTEAFF.

In this sample, this clonotype turned up many times. The chain carries TRBV29-1 and TRBJ2-3; possibly TRBD1 or TRBD2 for D (5 bases each). Germline V gene sequence: CDR1 SQVTM, CDR2 ANQGSEA. There are 14 residues in the CDR3. The ends were cut back, 6 bases at V and 0 bases at J, with 13 bases in the middle. The CDR3 coding sequence is TGCAGCGTCCTACGGGACCGAAGCACAGATACGCAGTATTTT. Translation gives CSVLRDRSTDTQYF.

J is TRBJ2-1 and V is TRBV24-1, with D perhaps matching TRBD2 (6 bases). V shed 7 bases and J shed 1 base, with 10 bases lying between them. Germline V gene lookup returns CDR1 KGHDR and CDR2 SFDVKD. This CDR3 has 14 residues. The DNA for the CDR3 is TGTGCCACCAGCGGAGGGCCGTCCTACAATGAGCAGTTCTTC. Its protein is CATSGGPSYNEQFF.

This clonotype has only a few counts. The rearrangement joins TRBV10-3 to TRBJ2-2; the match to TRBD2 covers 8 bases. The CDR3 is made up of 17 amino acids. J gave up 5 bases and V 7 bases, and 15 bases lay outside the gene matches. Germline loops: CDR1 ENHRY, CDR2 SYGVKD. CDR3 DNA sequence: TGTGCCATCAAACCCACCACCGCGGGAGGTCGGACCGGGGAGCTGTTTTTT. It translates to CAIKPTTAGGRTGELFF.

This clonotype was seen a few times. The chain employs TRBV12-3 or TRBV12-4 and TRBJ1-2; tentative D call: TRBD1 (5 bases). V was cut by 2 bases and J by 5 bases, with 21 bases left in between. The CDR3 runs 17 residues. This chain's CDR3 is CASSLTWLRGRAYGYTF. The CDR3 DNA follows: TGTGCCAGCAGTTTAACCTGGTTGAGGGGAAGGGCTTATGGCTACACCTTC.

CDR3: CSARRTVSSGNTIYF. For the CDR3, the DNA is TGCAGTGCCAGAAGGACGGTGAGCTCTGGAAACACCATATATTTT. This chain joins TRBV20-1 and TRBJ1-3; no definite D call. V lost 6 bases and J lost 0, with 15 bases in between. The CDR3 runs to 15 residues. Germline V gives CDR1 DFQATT, CDR2 SNEGSKA (reference sequence).

There are a few counts of this clonotype. The V gene is TRBV29-1, the J gene TRBJ2-3; D remains ambiguous. CDR3 length: 15 amino acids. CDR1 and CDR2 from the germline V gene are SQVTM and ANQGSEA. V gave up 6 bases and J gave up 1 base, with 17 bases separating them. The CDR3 reads CSVPLGGAGTDTQYF. The CDR3 coding sequence is TGCAGCGTCCCCCTTGGCGGAGCTGGCACAGATACGCAGTATTTT.

The chain couples TRBV7-2 to TRBJ2-3; 8 bases map to TRBD2. The CDR3 consists of 15 residues. J lost 6 bases, V lost 0 bases, and 5 bases had no gene match. The germline CDR1 and CDR2 sequences are SGHTA and FQGNSA. Written as DNA, the CDR3 is TGTGCCAGCAGCTTAGCTAGCGGGGCCATGGATACGCAGTATTTT. Amino acid sequence: CASSLASGAMDTQYF.

The chain's CDR3 is CASSTGFRQPNTEAFF. In DNA, the CDR3 is TGTGCCAGTAGTACCGGGTTTCGTCAGCCGAACACTGAAGCTTTCTTT. V gene TRBV19 combines with J gene TRBJ1-1; D ambiguous. Germline CDR1 LNHDA, CDR2 SQIVND (reference sequence). The CDR3 is 16 residues long. Trimming shortened V by 4 bases and J by 1 base, and 16 bases separated the two germline ends.

The chain carries TRBV5-1 and TRBJ2-1, with 8 positions matching TRBD1. There are 17 residues in the CDR3. The V segment lost 0 bases and the J segment 1 base; nucleotides outside the gene matches: 6. Germline CDR1 reads SGHRS; CDR2 reads YFSETQ. In DNA, the CDR3 is TGCGCCAGCAGCTTGGCACAGGGGGGTCGGTCCTACAATGAGCAGTTCTTC. Residues: CASSLAQGGRSYNEQFF. Variable domain in full (rest from reference TRBV5-1 and TRBJ2-1): KAGVTQTPRYLIKTRGQQVTLSCSPISGHRSVSWYQQTPGQGLQFLFEYFSETQRNKGNFPGRFSGRQFSNSRSEMNVSTLELGDSALYLCASSLAQGGRSYNEQFFGPGTRLTVL.

The chain is built from TRBV6-2 or TRBV6-3 and TRBJ1-5; D may be TRBD1 (6 bases). Germline CDR1 MNHEY, CDR2 SVGEGT. CDR3 length: 13 residues. V lost 6 bases to trimming and J lost 5 bases, with 11 bases between them. CDR3 nucleotide sequence: TGTGCCAGCAGACCCGACAGGCATCAGCCCCAGCATTTT. As protein: CASRPDRHQPQHF.

The gene calls are TRBV20-1 and TRBJ2-1; 12 positions match TRBD2. The CDR3 sequence is 13 residues long. CDR1 and CDR2 (germline): DFQATT, SNEGSKA (reference sequence). Unmatched junction bases numbered 6, after V lost 7 bases and J lost 8 bases. This chain's CDR3 is CSVGTSGLDEQFF. For the CDR3, the DNA is TGCAGTGTCGGGACTAGCGGGTTGGATGAGCAGTTCTTC.

This sequence joins TRBV3-1 and TRBJ2-2, with D perhaps TRBD1 (5 bases). Trimming stripped 4 bases from V and 0 bases from J, with 12 bases between. Per the germline V gene, CDR1 is LGHDT and CDR2 is YNNKEL (reference sequence). The CDR3 is 16 residues long. CDR3 loop: CASSRVKGSNTGELFF. CDR3 in DNA: TGTGCCAGCAGCCGGGTCAAGGGGTCGAACACCGGGGAGCTGTTTTTT. Full variable domain (outside the CDR3, taken from reference TRBV3-1 and TRBJ2-2): DTAVSQTPKYLVTQMGNDKSIKCEQNLGHDTMYWYKQDSKKFLKIMFSYNNKELIINETVPNRFSPKSPDKAHLNLHINSLELGDSAVYFCASSRVKGSNTGELFFGEGSRLTVL.

The V call is TRBV5-1, the J call TRBJ2-7, with D maybe TRBD1 (5 bases). The CDR3 has 12 residues. Germline V gives CDR1 SGHRS, CDR2 YFSETQ. V was shortened by 9 bases and J by 1 base, with 11 bases between the two germline ends. Here the CDR3 DNA reads TGCGCCACTAGGGGCACATCCTACGAGCAGTACTTC. Protein sequence: CATRGTSYEQYF.

Only one count was recorded for this clonotype. The CDR3, as DNA: TGTGCCAGCAGCTTATTTAGGGACTCTGGAAACACCATATATTTT. Translating gives CASSLFRDSGNTIYF. The chain carries TRBV7-9 and TRBJ1-3; D is unclear. Germline CDR1 SEHNR, CDR2 FQNEAQ (reference sequence). This CDR3 comprises 15 residues. V lost 2 bases, J lost 0 bases, and 8 bases lay in between.

This clonotype has a handful of counts. V and J are TRBV4-2 and TRBJ1-5; D remains ambiguous. Per germline, CDR1 LGHNA and CDR2 YNFKEQ. Trimming left V 0 bases short and J 0 bases short, with 15 bases between. CDR3 size: 18 residues. For the CDR3, the DNA is TGTGCCAGCAGCCAAGATGAGGGAGGGATTTATAGCAATCAGCCCCAGCATTTT. As protein: CASSQDEGGIYSNQPQHF.

There are a few counts of this clonotype. This chain connects TRBV6-6 to TRBJ1-1; D ambiguous. CDR1 and CDR2 (germline): MNHNY, SVGAGI (reference sequence). The CDR3 runs 13 residues. V lost 2 bases and J 1 base, leaving 5 bases between the germline ends. The CDR3 bases are TGTGCCAGCAGTTACGCGGCGAACACTGAAGCTTTCTTT. Translating gives CASSYAANTEAFF.

The chain uses TRBV6-4 and TRBJ1-1, with 8 nucleotides matching TRBD1. CDR3 length: 11 amino acids. Germline loops: CDR1 MRHNA, CDR2 SNTAGT. The V and J ends lost 6 bases and 12 bases, in that order; junction bases with no gene match: 6. This CDR3 reads CASRGQGITFF. The CDR3 DNA reads as TGTGCCAGCAGAGGACAGGGTATAACTTTCTTT.

The chain carries TRBV11-2 and TRBJ1-4, with D tentatively TRBD1 (5 bases). CDR1 and CDR2 from the germline V gene are SGHAT and FQNNGV. The CDR3 runs to 14 residues. V lost 5 bases to trimming and J lost 0 bases, with 7 bases between them. The CDR3 nucleotides are TGTGCCAGCAGCGAACAGGCAACTAATGAAAAACTGTTTTTT. Its translation: CASSEQATNEKLFF. Drawing the rest from reference TRBV11-2 and TRBJ1-4, the complete variable domain is EAGVAQSPRYKIIEKRQSVAFWCNPISGHATLYWYQQILGQGPKLLIQFQNNGVVDDSQLPKDRFSAERLKGVDSTLKIQPAKLEDSAVYLCASSEQATNEKLFFGSGTQLSVL.

At least ten counts were recorded for this clonotype. V usage is TRBV5-1 and J usage is TRBJ2-1; the match to TRBD2 covers 8 bases. The CDR3 length is 15 residues. J was trimmed by 2 bases and V by 3 bases; bases with no gene match: 4. Per the germline V gene, CDR1 is SGHRS and CDR2 is YFSETQ. The CDR3 spells CASSSSGLAYNEQFF. The CDR3 DNA reads TGCGCCAGCAGCTCTTCGGGACTAGCCTACAATGAGCAGTTCTTC.

There are a few counts of this clonotype. The chain couples TRBV5-1 to TRBJ2-5; TRBD1 aligns across 9 bases. With V trimmed by 4 bases and J by 5 bases, 6 bases remained unmatched. CDR3 length: 14 residues. Per germline, CDR1 SGHRS and CDR2 YFSETQ. Here the CDR3 DNA reads TGCGCCAGCAGCCCTTCGGGGACAGGGGAGACCCAGTACTTC. Translation: CASSPSGTGETQYF.

This clonotype was counted between two and nine times. The rearrangement uses TRBV25-1 and TRBJ2-7; D possibly matches TRBD1 or TRBD2 (5 bases each). The germline V and J ends were trimmed by 0 bases and 5 bases, with 11 bases remaining between them. Germline values: CDR1 MGHDK, CDR2 SYGVNS. This CDR3 is built from 14 residues. As DNA, the CDR3 is TGTGCCAGCAGTGAATATGGGGGAGCCGACGAGCAGTACTTC. As protein: CASSEYGGADEQYF.

The chain recombines TRBV20-1 with TRBJ2-5; 7 bases map to TRBD2. Germline V gives CDR1 DFQATT, CDR2 SNEGSKA (reference sequence). The CDR3 sequence is 17 residues long. Losses at the gene ends were 5 bases for V and 1 base for J; bases not matched to a gene: 16. In DNA, the CDR3 is TGCAGTGCTTCCCGCTGGGGGGGGAGGATTGTCCAAGAGACCCAGTACTTC. Its translation: CSASRWGGRIVQETQYF.

This clonotype was detected ten times or more. The chain recombines TRBV10-3 with TRBJ2-7; 10 bases fit TRBD2. There are 14 residues in the CDR3. After removal of 11 bases from V and 3 bases from J, the junction contained 10 bases not matched to a gene. Per germline, CDR1 ENHRY and CDR2 SYGVKD. CDR3 sequence: CAVLGAGGNYEQYF. Here the CDR3 DNA reads TGTGCCGTCCTGGGAGCGGGAGGGAACTACGAGCAGTACTTC.

The chain combines TRBV7-8 with TRBJ2-5, with 8 positions matching TRBD1. V was clipped by 1 base and J by 5 bases; unmatched bases: 3. The CDR3 is made up of 14 amino acids. Germline V gene sequence: CDR1 SGHVS, CDR2 FQNEAQ. CDR3 coding DNA: TGTGCCAGCAGCTTAGTTGACAGGGGCGAGACCCAGTACTTC. Its protein is CASSLVDRGETQYF.

The chain recombines TRBV20-1 with TRBJ2-7, with D possibly being TRBD1 (6 bases). V was cut by 3 bases and J by 7 bases, with 25 bases left in between. Germline values: CDR1 DFQATT, CDR2 SNEGSKA (reference sequence). The CDR3 runs 16 residues. DNA for the CDR3: TGCAGTGCTAGTCCCAGTGGGGGCTGGTGGGAGAGGGAGCAGTACTTC. Translated: CSASPSGGWWEREQYF.

The chain links TRBV6-5 to TRBJ1-1; D is perhaps TRBD1 (5 bases). CDR3 length equals 15 residues. V dropped 0 bases and J dropped 3 bases, with 11 bases sitting between them. Germline lookup yields CDR1 MNHEY and CDR2 SVGAGI. The CDR3 coding sequence is TGTGCCAGCAGTTACTCAGACAGTAGCGACACTGAAGCTTTCTTT. Amino acid sequence: CASSYSDSSDTEAFF.

The genes are TRBV27 and TRBJ1-4, with 7 nucleotides matching TRBD1. Germline values: CDR1 MNHEY, CDR2 SMNVEV (reference sequence). The CDR3 loop spans 12 amino acids. Unmatched junction bases numbered 9, after V lost 6 bases and J lost 14 bases. The CDR3 spells CASRPLTGILFF. CDR3 DNA: TGTGCCAGCAGACCGCTGACAGGGATTCTGTTTTTT. The entire variable domain, with the rest obtained from reference TRBV27 and TRBJ1-4, is as follows: EAQVTQNPRYLITVTGKKLTVTCSQNMNHEYMSWYRQDPGLGLRQIYYSMNVEVTDKGDVPEGYKVSRKEKRNFPLILESPSPNQTSLYFCASRPLTGILFFGSGTQLSVL.